Listed below are T cell receptor beta chains from one sample, sequenced in a study of blood T cell repertoires in COVID-19. Clones were sequenced by immunoSEQ multiplex PCR, and TCRdb holds only the in-frame ones, with some missing. Of fewer than 400,000 clones in the sample, approximately 90% are singletons; the top ten hold approximately 9.3%. The sequenced sample was PBMCs or T cells enriched from blood (not recorded which). These receptor sequences come from a woman between 50 and 59 years old who had recovered from COVID-19. The CDR3 runs from the conserved cysteine through the conserved F or W. The D gene is left open where the match is weak. Clone size, where shown, is once, few, many, or a class for clones that have expanded.

j_gene | abundance | d_gene | v_gene | CDR3nt | CDR3aa
TRBJ1-4 | few | TRBD1 | TRBV7-2 | TGTGCCAGCAGCACCCAGACAGGGCCTAATGAAAAACTGTTTTTT | CASSTQTGPNEKLFF
TRBJ1-1 | . | TRBD1 | TRBV6-1 | TGTGCCAGCAGTGAATCACAGGACAGGGGCAATGAAGCTTTCTTT | CASSESQDRGNEAFF
TRBJ1-3 | . | TRBD1 | TRBV19 | TGTGCCAGTAGTATGGCCATTGGACAGGTTGGAAACACCATATATTTT | CASSMAIGQVGNTIYF
TRBJ2-5 | . | . | TRBV5-5 | TGTGCCAGCAGCTTTTCTGAGACCCAGTACTTC | CASSFSETQYF
TRBJ1-1 | once | . | TRBV28 | TGTGCCAGCAGAAGGACACCGCTGAACACTGAAGCTTTCTTT | CASRRTPLNTEAFF
TRBJ1-1 | . | . | TRBV6-5 | TGTGCCAGCAACCGAGACACTGAAGCTTTCTTT | CASNRDTEAFF
TRBJ1-4 | . | . | TRBV28 | TGTGCCAGCAGAGCAGGCCCAAGTAATGAAAAACTGTTTTTT | CASRAGPSNEKLFF
TRBJ1-4 | . | TRBD1 | TRBV30 | TGTGCCTGGAGTTTTCGGACAGGGTCTAATGAAAAACTGTTTTTT | CAWSFRTGSNEKLFF
TRBJ1-3 | once | . | TRBV18 | TGTGCCAGCTCACTACCGGGACACTCGAACTCTGGAAACACCATATATTTT | CASSLPGHSNSGNTIYF
TRBJ1-3 | . | TRBD1 | TRBV28 | TGTGCCAGCAGTTTCAGGGGGGCTGGAAACACCATATATTTT | CASSFRGAGNTIYF
TRBJ1-1 | . | . | TRBV2 | TGTGCCAGCCAAATCCAGACAGTGATGAACACTGAAGCTTTCTTT | CASQIQTVMNTEAFF
TRBJ2-3 | . | . | TRBV3-1/TRBV3-2 | TGTGCCAGCAGCCCGTCAAGAAGGGGCGGCACAGATACGCAGTATTTT | CASSPSRRGGTDTQYF
TRBJ1-5 | once | TRBD1 | TRBV19 | TGTGCCAGTAAAAGGGACAGGGTGGAAGGTCAGCCCCAGCATTTT | CASKRDRVEGQPQHF
TRBJ1-3 | . | . | TRBV4-3 | TGCGCCAGCAGCCAGGGGCCCATCAGGTCTGGAAACACCATATATTTT | CASSQGPIRSGNTIYF
TRBJ2-3 | . | TRBD1 | TRBV2 | TGTGCCAGCAGTTACTGGACAGGGCGCACAGATACGCAGTATTTT | CASSYWTGRTDTQYF
TRBJ1-3 | few | . | TRBV27 | TGTGCCAGCAGTTTCGCCAGTACCGGAAACACCATATATTTT | CASSFASTGNTIYF
TRBJ1-3 | . | . | TRBV7-9 | TGTGCCAGCAGCTCCCTCCCCTCTGGAAACACCATATATTTT | CASSSLPSGNTIYF
TRBJ2-3 | once | . | TRBV10-3 | TGTGCCATCAGTGATCCTGGACTTGATCGCACAGATACGCAGTATTTT | CAISDPGLDRTDTQYF
TRBJ1-1 | . | . | TRBV30 | TGTGCCTGGAGTGTAGAGGGGACACCTAACACTGAAGCTTTCTTT | CAWSVEGTPNTEAFF
TRBJ2-1 | . | TRBD2 | TRBV4-3 | TGCGCCAGCAGCCAAGTAGTAAAGCGGGGGGTCCACAATGAGCAGTTCTTC | CASSQVVKRGVHNEQFF
TRBJ2-5 | . | . | TRBV18 | TGTGCCAGCTCACTAACCGAGGCAAAGACCCAGTACTTC | CASSLTEAKTQYF
TRBJ1-1 | few | . | TRBV5-6 | TGTGCCAGCAGCTTGGGGAGTGGGACTGAAGCTTTCTTT | CASSLGSGTEAFF
TRBJ2-1 | . | TRBD1 | TRBV4-1 | TGCGCCAGCAGCGTAACTGGACAGGGGAAGGTCAATGAGCAGTTCTTC | CASSVTGQGKVNEQFF
TRBJ2-2 | . | TRBD2 | TRBV12-3/TRBV12-4 | TGTGCCAGCAGCTCCGGGACTAGCGGGGAGCTGTTTTTT | CASSSGTSGELFF
TRBJ2-7 | few | TRBD2 | TRBV15 | TGTGCCACCAGCAGGGACCGACTAGCCATTGCGTCGGAGTACGAGCAGTACTTC | CATSRDRLAIASEYEQYF
TRBJ2-7 | . | . | TRBV12-3/TRBV12-4 | TGTGCCAGCAGTTTAGGGCCCTCCTACGAGCAGTACTTC | CASSLGPSYEQYF
TRBJ2-7 | . | TRBD1 | TRBV7-2 | TGTGCCAGCAGCTTATGGGACAGGAACTACGAGCAGTACTTC | CASSLWDRNYEQYF
TRBJ1-3 | . | TRBD1 | TRBV4-3 | TGCGCCAGCAGCCAAGATAGGACAGGGACTGGAAACACCATATATTTT | CASSQDRTGTGNTIYF
TRBJ2-2 | . | . | TRBV2 | TGTGCCAGCAGTGTACAGGGTTCCGGGGAGCTGTTTTTT | CASSVQGSGELFF
TRBJ1-2 | . | . | TRBV7-9 | TGTGCCAGCAGCGTACAGGGTGGCGGCGTCTATGGCTACACCTTC | CASSVQGGGVYGYTF
TRBJ1-5 | . | . | TRBV5-8 | TGTGCCAGCAGCCCCCCCTTAGGAGCCCAGCATTTT | CASSPPLGAQHF
TRBJ1-2 | . | TRBD1 | TRBV7-9 | TGTGCCAGCAGCTTAGTTTTCACAGGGGTTGGAGGCTATGGCTACACCTTC | CASSLVFTGVGGYGYTF
TRBJ2-2 | . | TRBD1 | TRBV2 | TGTGCCAGCAGGCGATCTCCGGGACAGGGGGCGTCGTTTAGATCCGGGGAGCTGTTTTTT | CASRRSPGQGASFRSGELFF